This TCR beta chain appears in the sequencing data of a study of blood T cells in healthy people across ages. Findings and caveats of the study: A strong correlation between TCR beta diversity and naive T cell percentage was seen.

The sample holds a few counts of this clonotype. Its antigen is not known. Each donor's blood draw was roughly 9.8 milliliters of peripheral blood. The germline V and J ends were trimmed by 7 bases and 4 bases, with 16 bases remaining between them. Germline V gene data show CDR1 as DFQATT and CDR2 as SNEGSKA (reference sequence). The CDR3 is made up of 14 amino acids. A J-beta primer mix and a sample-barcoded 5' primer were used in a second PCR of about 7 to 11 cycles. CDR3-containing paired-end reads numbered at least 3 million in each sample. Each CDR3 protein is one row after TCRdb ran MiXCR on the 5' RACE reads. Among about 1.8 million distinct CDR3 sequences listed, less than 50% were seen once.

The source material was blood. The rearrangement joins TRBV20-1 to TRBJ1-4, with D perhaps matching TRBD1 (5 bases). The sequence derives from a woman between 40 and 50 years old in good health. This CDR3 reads CSVIIWQGNEKLFF. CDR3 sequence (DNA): TGCAGTGTCATCATTTGGCAGGGTAATGAAAAACTGTTTTTT.